This T cell receptor beta chain was obtained from a study of PD-1 blockade in classical Hodgkin lymphoma. Only in-frame clones appear in the TCRdb table, and some are missing; sequencing was by immunoSEQ multiplex PCR. The sample lists roughly 7,100 clones, approximately 86% seen once, with approximately 40% in the top ten. Overall study results and limits: Baseline diversity was lower in partial responders and progressors than complete responders.

J gave up 4 bases and V 6 bases, and 5 bases lay outside the gene matches. Germline-derived CDR1 and CDR2 are SNHLY and FYNNEI. The CDR3 covers 13 residues. The time point here: cycle 4 day 1 (C4D1), after more than 5 weeks of nivolumab. There was relapse after autologous stem cell transplantation in every patient, and there was variation in brentuximab vedotin exposure. Notes on this clone: Its cognate antigen is unknown.

The sample in question was peripheral blood mononuclear cells (PBMCs), obtained before the fourth cycle of nivolumab. This rearrangement joins TRBV2 to TRBJ1-1, with 7 bases lining up with TRBD1. This TCR was recovered from a human donor with classical Hodgkin lymphoma. The CDR3 sequence is CASRAGGPTEAFF. The CDR3 DNA is TGTGCCAGCAGGGCAGGGGGACCCACTGAAGCTTTCTTT.